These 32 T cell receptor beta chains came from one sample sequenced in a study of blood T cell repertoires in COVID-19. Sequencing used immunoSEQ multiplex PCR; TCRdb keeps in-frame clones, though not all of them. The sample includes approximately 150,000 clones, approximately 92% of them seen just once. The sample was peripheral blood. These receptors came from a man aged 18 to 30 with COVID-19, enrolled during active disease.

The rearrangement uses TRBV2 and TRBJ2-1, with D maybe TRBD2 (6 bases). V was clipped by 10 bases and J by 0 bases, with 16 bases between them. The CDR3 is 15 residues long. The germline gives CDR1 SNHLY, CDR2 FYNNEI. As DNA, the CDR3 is TGTGCCACCCACCCCCGGCGGGACTCCTACAATGAGCAGTTCTTC. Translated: CATHPRRDSYNEQFF. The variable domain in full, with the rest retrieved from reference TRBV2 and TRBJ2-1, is EPEVTQTPSHQVTQMGQEVILRCVPISNHLYFYWYRQILGQKVEFLVSFYNNEISEKSEIFDDQFSVERPDGSNFTLKIRSTKLEDSAMYFCATHPRRDSYNEQFFGPGTRLTVL.

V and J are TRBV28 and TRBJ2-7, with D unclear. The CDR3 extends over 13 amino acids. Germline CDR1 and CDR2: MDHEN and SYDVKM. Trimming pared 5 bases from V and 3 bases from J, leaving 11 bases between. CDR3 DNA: TGTGCCAGCAGTCCCCGGTTGCTCTACGAGCAGTACTTC. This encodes CASSPRLLYEQYF.

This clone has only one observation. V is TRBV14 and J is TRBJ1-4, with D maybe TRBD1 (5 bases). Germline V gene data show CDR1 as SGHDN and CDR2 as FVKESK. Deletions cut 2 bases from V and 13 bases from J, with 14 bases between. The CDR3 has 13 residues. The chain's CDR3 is CASSQSPTGGLFF. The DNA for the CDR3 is TGTGCCAGCAGCCAAAGCCCCACGGGGGGACTGTTTTTT.

The CDR3 reads CASSEVLAGGRGTDTQYF. As DNA, the CDR3 is TGTGCCAGCAGTGAAGTCCTAGCGGGAGGGAGAGGCACAGATACGCAGTATTTT. This chain uses TRBV6-1 with TRBJ2-3; TRBD2 matches at 12 bases. The CDR3 length is 18 residues. CDR1 and CDR2 (germline): MNHNS, SASEGT. The junction had 6 bases not matched to a gene; V was cut back by 1 base and J by 1 base.

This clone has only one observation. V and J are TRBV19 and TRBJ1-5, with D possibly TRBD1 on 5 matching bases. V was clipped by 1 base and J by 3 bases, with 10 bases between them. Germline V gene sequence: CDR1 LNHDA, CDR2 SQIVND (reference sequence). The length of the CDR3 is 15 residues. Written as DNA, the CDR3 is TGTGCCAGTAGTATAGTAGGCAGGGTCAATCAGCCCCAGCATTTT. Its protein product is CASSIVGRVNQPQHF.

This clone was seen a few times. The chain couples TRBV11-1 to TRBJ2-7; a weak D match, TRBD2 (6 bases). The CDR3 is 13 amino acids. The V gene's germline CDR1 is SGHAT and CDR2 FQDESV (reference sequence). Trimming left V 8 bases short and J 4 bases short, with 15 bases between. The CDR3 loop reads CASGGPEVYEQYF. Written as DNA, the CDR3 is TGTGCCAGCGGAGGGCCTGAAGTTTACGAGCAGTACTTC.

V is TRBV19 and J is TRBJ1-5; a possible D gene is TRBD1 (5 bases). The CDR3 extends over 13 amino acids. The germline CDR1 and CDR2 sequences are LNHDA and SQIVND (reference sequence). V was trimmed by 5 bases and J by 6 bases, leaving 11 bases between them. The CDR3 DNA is TGTGCCAGTAGTTCCCAGGGTACTCAGCCCCAGCATTTT. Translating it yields CASSSQGTQPQHF.

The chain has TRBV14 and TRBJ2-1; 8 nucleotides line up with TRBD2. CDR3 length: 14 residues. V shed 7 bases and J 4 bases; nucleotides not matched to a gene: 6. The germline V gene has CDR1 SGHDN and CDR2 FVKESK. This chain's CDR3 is CASNLAGLYNEQFF. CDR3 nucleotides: TGTGCCAGCAACCTAGCGGGCCTATACAATGAGCAGTTCTTC.

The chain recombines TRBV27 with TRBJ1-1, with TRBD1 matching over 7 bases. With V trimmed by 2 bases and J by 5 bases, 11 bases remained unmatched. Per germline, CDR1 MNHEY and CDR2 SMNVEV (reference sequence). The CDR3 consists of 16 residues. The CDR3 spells CASSLGFVIRGTEAFF. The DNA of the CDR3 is TGTGCCAGCAGTTTAGGGTTTGTGATCAGGGGGACTGAAGCTTTCTTT.

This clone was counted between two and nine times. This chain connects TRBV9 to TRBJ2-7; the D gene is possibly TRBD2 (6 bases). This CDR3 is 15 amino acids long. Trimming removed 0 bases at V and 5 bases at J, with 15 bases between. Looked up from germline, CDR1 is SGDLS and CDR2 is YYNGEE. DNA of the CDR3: TGTGCCAGCAGCGTAGATCATCGCGGGGTGGACGAGCAGTACTTC. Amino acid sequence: CASSVDHRGVDEQYF.

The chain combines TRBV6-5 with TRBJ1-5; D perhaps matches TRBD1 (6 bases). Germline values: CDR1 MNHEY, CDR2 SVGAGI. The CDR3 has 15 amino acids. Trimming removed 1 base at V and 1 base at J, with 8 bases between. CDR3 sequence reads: CASSYYQGSNQPQHF. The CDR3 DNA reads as TGTGCCAGCAGTTACTACCAGGGGAGCAATCAGCCCCAGCATTTT.

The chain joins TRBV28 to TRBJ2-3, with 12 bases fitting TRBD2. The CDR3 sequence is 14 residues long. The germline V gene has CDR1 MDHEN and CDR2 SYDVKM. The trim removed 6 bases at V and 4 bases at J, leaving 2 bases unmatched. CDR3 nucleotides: TGTGCCAGCAGGACTAGCGGGAGCTCAGATACGCAGTATTTT. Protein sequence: CASRTSGSSDTQYF. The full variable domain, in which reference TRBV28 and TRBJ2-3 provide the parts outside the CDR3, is DVKVTQSSRYLVKRTGEKVFLECVQDMDHENMFWYRQDPGLGLRLIYFSYDVKMKEKGDIPEGYSVSREKKERFSLILESASTNQTSMYLCASRTSGSSDTQYFGPGTRLTVL.

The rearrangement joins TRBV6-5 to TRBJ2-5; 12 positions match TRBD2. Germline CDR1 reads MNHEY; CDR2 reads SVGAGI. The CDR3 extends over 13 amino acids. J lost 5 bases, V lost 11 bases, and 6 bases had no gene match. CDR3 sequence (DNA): TGTGCCGTCGGGACTAGCGGGTGGGAGACCCAGTACTTC. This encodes CAVGTSGWETQYF.

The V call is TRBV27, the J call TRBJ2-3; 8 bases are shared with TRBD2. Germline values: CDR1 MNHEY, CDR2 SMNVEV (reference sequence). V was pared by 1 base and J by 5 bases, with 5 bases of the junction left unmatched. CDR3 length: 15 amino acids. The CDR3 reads CASSLWTSQGDTQYF. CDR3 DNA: TGTGCCAGCAGTTTATGGACTAGCCAGGGAGATACGCAGTATTTT.

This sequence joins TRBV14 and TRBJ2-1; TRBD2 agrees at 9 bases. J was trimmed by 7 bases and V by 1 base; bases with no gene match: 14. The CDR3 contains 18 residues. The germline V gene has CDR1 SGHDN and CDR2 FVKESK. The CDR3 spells CASSQASSGRRGKNEQFF. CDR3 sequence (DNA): TGTGCCAGCAGCCAAGCAAGTAGCGGGAGACGGGGAAAGAATGAGCAGTTCTTC.

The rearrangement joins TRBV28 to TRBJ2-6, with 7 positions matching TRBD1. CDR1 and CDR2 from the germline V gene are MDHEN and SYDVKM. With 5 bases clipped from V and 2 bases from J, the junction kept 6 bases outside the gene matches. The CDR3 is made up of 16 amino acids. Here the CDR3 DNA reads TGTGCCAGCAGTCGACAGGGCTCCCCTGGGGCCAACGTCCTGACTTTC. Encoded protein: CASSRQGSPGANVLTF.

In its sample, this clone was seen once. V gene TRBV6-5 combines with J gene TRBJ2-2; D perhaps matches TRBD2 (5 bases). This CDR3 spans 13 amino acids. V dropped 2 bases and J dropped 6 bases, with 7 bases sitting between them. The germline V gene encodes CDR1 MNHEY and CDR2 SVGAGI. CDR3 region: CASSYGAAGELFF. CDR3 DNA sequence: TGTGCCAGCAGTTACGGAGCGGCCGGGGAGCTGTTTTTT.

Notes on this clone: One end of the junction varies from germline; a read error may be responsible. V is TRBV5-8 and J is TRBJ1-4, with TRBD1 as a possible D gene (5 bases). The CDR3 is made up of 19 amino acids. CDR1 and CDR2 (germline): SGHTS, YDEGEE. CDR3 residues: CASSLASGGSWRSNEKLLF. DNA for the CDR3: TGTGCCAGCAGCTTGGCCTCGGGGGGAAGCTGGCGGTCTAATGAAAAACTGCTTTTT.

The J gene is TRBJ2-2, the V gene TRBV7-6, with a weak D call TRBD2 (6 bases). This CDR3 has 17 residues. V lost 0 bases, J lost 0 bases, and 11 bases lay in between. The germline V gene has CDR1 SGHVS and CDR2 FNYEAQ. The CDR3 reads CASSLAWGDTNTGELFF. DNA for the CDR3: TGTGCCAGCAGCTTAGCGTGGGGGGATACGAACACCGGGGAGCTGTTTTTT.

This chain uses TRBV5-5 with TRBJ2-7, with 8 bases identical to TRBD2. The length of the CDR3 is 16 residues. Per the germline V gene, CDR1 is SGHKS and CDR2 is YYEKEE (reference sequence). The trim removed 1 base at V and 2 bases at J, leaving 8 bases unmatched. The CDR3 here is CASSLRLGLVTYEQYF. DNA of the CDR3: TGTGCCAGCAGCTTGAGGCTGGGACTAGTTACCTACGAGCAGTACTTC.

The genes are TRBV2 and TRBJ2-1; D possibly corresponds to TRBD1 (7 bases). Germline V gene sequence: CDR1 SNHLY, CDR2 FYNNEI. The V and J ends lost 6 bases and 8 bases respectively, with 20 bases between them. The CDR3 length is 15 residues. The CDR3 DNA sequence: TGTGCCAGCAGATCCCTCGGGCCCAGGGGGGATGAGCAGTTCTTC. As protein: CASRSLGPRGDEQFF.

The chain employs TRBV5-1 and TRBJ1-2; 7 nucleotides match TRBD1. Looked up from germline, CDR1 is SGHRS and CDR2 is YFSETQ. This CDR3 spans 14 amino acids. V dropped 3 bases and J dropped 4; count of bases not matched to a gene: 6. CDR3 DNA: TGCGCCAGCAGCTCGGAGTGGACAGGCTATGGCTACACCTTC. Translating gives CASSSEWTGYGYTF.

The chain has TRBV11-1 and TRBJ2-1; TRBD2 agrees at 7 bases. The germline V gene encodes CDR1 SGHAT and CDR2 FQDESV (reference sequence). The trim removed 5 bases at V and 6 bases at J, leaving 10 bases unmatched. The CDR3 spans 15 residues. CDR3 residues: CASSPPGGLRNEQFF. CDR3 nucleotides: TGTGCCAGCAGCCCCCCGGGGGGATTGCGCAATGAGCAGTTCTTC.

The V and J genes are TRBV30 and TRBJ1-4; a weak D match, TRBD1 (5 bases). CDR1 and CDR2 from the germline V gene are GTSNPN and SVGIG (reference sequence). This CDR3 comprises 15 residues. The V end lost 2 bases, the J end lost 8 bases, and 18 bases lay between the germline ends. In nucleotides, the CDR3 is TGTGCCTGGAGTAGAGGGACGGGCGGGGAAGAAAAACTGTTTTTT. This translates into CAWSRGTGGEEKLFF.

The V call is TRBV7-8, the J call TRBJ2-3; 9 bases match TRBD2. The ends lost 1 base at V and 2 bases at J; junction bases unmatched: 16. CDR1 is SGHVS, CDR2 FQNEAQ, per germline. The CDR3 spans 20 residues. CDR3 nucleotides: TGTGCCAGCAGCTTAGTCCCCCCATTAGCTAGCGGGACTAACACAGATACGCAGTATTTT. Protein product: CASSLVPPLASGTNTDTQYF.

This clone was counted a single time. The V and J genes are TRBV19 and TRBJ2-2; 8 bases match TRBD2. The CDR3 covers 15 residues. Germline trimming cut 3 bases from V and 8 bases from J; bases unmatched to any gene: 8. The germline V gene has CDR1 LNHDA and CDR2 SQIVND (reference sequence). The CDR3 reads CASSITAGANGELFF. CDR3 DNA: TGTGCCAGTAGTATTACAGCGGGAGCGAATGGGGAGCTGTTTTTT.

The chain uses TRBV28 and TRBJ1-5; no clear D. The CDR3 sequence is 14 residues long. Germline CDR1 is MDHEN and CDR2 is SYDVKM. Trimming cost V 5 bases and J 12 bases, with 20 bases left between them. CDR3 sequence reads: CASSVDGTGMFQHF. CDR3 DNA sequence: TGTGCCAGCAGTGTAGACGGAACGGGGATGTTCCAGCATTTT. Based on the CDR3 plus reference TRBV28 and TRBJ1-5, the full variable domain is DVKVTQSSRYLVKRTGEKVFLECVQDMDHENMFWYRQDPGLGLRLIYFSYDVKMKEKGDIPEGYSVSREKKERFSLILESASTNQTSMYLCASSVDGTGMFQHFGDGTRLSIL.

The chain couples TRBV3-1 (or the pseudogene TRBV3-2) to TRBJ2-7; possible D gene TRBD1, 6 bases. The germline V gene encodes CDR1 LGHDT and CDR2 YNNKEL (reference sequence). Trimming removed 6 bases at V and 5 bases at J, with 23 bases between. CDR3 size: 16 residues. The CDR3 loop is CASSHYRTTGHHEQYF. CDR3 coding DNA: TGTGCCAGCAGTCACTACCGGACAACAGGGCACCACGAGCAGTACTTC.

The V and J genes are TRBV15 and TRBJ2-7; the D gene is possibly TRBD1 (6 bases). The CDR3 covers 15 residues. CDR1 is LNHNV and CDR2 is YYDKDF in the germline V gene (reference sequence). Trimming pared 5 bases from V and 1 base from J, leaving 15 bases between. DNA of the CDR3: TGTGCCACCAGCGATCAGTCAGGGGAGTCCTACGAGCAGTACTTC. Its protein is CATSDQSGESYEQYF.

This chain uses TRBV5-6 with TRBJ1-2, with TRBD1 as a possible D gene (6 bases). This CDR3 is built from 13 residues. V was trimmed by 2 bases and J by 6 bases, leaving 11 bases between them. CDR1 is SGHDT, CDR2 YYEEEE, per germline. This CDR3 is CASSLGRGHGYTF. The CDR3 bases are TGTGCCAGCAGCTTAGGCAGGGGTCATGGCTACACCTTC.

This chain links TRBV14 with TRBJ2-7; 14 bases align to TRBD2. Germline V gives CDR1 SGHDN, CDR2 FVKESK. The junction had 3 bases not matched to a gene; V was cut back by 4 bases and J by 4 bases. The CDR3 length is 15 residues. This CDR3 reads CASSRLAGGTYEQYF. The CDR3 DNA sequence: TGTGCCAGCAGCCGACTAGCGGGGGGGACTTACGAGCAGTACTTC. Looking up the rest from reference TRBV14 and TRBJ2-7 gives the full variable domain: EAGVTQFPSHSVIEKGQTVTLRCDPISGHDNLYWYRRVMGKEIKFLLHFVKESKQDESGMPNNRFLAERTGGTYSTLKVQPAELEDSGVYFCASSRLAGGTYEQYFGPGTRLTVT.

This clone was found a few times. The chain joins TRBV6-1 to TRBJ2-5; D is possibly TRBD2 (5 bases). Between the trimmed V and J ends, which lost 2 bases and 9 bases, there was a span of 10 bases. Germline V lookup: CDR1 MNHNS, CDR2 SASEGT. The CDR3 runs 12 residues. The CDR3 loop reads CASSEPGMAQYF. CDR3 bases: TGTGCCAGCAGTGAACCGGGGATGGCCCAGTACTTC.